One T cell receptor beta chain is described in this entry. The antigen it binds to is not known. Base qualities were left out, and no much larger clone turns up one base away. This sample is drawn from a study of blood T cell repertoires in COVID-19 (dated by TCRdb to between 2020 and 2021). For the wider study: Samples from collaborators originated in the United States, Italy and Spain and spanned both the acute and convalescent phases of COVID-19. The material from the prospective study consisted of cDNA or gDNA derived from T cells, B-cell-depleted T cells, or PBMCs. The dataset comprised deeply sampled blood TCRbeta repertoires from subjects exposed to, actively infected with, or recovered from COVID-19. The repertoires were released in a freely available public database meant as a resource for research on the immune response to SARS-CoV-2. The samples were drawn from two sources: the first 160 participants of the ongoing ImmuneRACE study, and 1,000 to 1,500 subjects contributed by 6 global collaborators. The sample metadata nearly always contained a de-identified subject ID, COVID-19 status, age in years and sex. Where available, HLA class I and class II types were obtained from metadata supplied by the sample provider rather than from assay-based typing. What the work shows at the level of the full study, not this receptor alone: The quantity of clinical and demographic metadata differed by source and by participant and was supplied without curation.

The immunoSEQ Assay, a bias-controlled multiplex PCR, was used to amplify TCRbeta CDR3 regions from genomic DNA. Per the source publication's procedure: Within the assay, amplification of reference gene primers was used to estimate how many nucleated cells each sample contained. To quantify the absolute abundance of each unique TCRbeta CDR3 rearrangement, sequence reads were collapsed and filtered. For each sample, productive Simpson clonality was calculated as the square root of Simpson's diversity index over productive rearrangements. Not all clones reach the TCRdb copy of this immuneACCESS table, which keeps in-frame sequences only. Checked studies attribute under half of the gap to unresolved V genes and leave the rest unexplained. The D gene and trimming were derived from the DNA, and the V and J assignments and clone size from that table. For this sample there are about 220,000 clones; roughly 80% appear just once. Clones ranked in the top ten supply about 1.3% of the sample.

Enrolling through a virtual design, the prospective study's participants ranged in age from roughly 18 to 95 years and lived across some 22 United States geographic areas. To assign participants to cohorts, the prospective study relied on clinical history that participants themselves reported in a screening survey and a study questionnaire. Mobile phlebotomists in the prospective study collected whole blood, serum and a nasopharyngeal or oropharyngeal swab from every participant. Over a roughly 2-month period, participants in the prospective study had the option of providing additional blood draws and questionnaires. Before DNA extraction, prospective study blood samples were shipped either frozen or at room temperature. Trimming takes 4 bases off V and 5 bases off J; junction bases not matched to a gene: 11. The CDR3 measures 15 amino acids from cysteine to phenylalanine. Only the CDR3 region is kept as DNA, spanning 45 bases read in frame from base 1. Looking up the germline V gene yields CDR1 SGHDT and CDR2 YYEEEE.

Input material: PBMCs or T cells enriched from blood (not recorded which). The sequence links TRBV5-6 to TRBJ2-7; TRBD2 aligns with 8 central bases. This receptor was obtained from a woman aged 40-49 years with acute COVID-19. The DNA sequence is TGTGCCAGCAGCCCGGACGGGAGGGCCTTGAACGAGCAGTACTTC. The resulting protein is CASSPDGRALNEQYF. The CDR3, completed at both ends by the reference TRBV5-6 and TRBJ2-7 genes, gives the full variable domain DAGVTQSPTHLIKTRGQQVTLRCSPKSGHDTVSWYQQALGQGPQFIFQYYEEEERQRGNFPDRFSGHQFPNYSSELNVNALLLGDSALYLCASSPDGRALNEQYFGPGTRLTVT.